These T cell receptor beta chains were read from a single sample in a study of T cell changes during pregnancy in multiple sclerosis. Method: immunoSEQ multiplex PCR; TCRdb's copy keeps in-frame clones and lacks some. The repertoire includes under 80,000 clones, approximately 89% of them detected once, and around 1.4% sits in the top ten. Sequences were derived from peripheral blood, sampled in the second trimester of pregnancy. The receptors were sampled from a female donor with multiple sclerosis, enrolled in a pregnancy study. The CDR3 runs from the conserved cysteine through the conserved F or W. The D gene is left open where the match is weak.

D	J	V	CDR3	DNA
NA	TRBJ1-3	TRBV29-1	CSVEEYFGNTIYF	TGCAGCGTTGAAGAATATTTTGGAAACACCATATATTTT
NA	TRBJ1-5	TRBV5-1	CASSLNGEVNQPQHF	TGCGCCAGCAGCTTGAACGGGGAGGTCAATCAGCCCCAGCATTTT
NA	TRBJ1-1	TRBV29-1	CSADRPENTEAFF	TGCAGCGCTGACAGGCCCGAGAACACTGAAGCTTTCTTT
NA	TRBJ1-3	TRBV19	CASSRRAGRSGNTIYF	TGTGCCAGTAGTCGACGCGCAGGCCGCTCTGGAAACACCATATATTTT
NA	TRBJ2-7	TRBV10-2	CASGTYEQYF	TGCGCCAGCGGCACCTACGAGCAGTACTTC
NA	TRBJ1-1	TRBV29-1	CSAAQGPAAFF	TGCAGCGCAGCACAGGGTCCGGCAGCTTTCTTT
NA	TRBJ2-4	TRBV5-8	CASNLGVNNIQYF	TGTGCCAGCAATTTAGGGGTCAACAACATTCAGTACTTC
TRBD2	TRBJ2-7	TRBV2	CASGGIGTSGSTLYEQYF	TGTGCCAGCGGGGGTATCGGGACTAGCGGGAGTACGTTGTACGAGCAGTACTTC
TRBD1	TRBJ1-1	TRBV6-4	CASSSDRGFEAFF	TGTGCCAGCAGTTCGGACAGGGGCTTTGAAGCTTTCTTT
TRBD2	TRBJ2-2	TRBV9	CASSSGSVAGELFF	TGTGCCAGCTCGAGCGGGAGCGTCGCCGGGGAGCTGTTTTTT